These T cell receptor beta chains were read from a single sample in a study of blood T cell repertoires in COVID-19. The assay was immunoSEQ multiplex PCR, and TCRdb's table has in-frame clones only and misses some. The sample lists 200,000 to 300,000 clones, approximately 86% occurring once. Sample: peripheral blood. The receptors derive from a man aged 25-45 years with active or convalescent COVID-19. Each CDR3 is given with its conserved first and last residue. The order of the fields is D gene, CDR3 length, clone size, V gene, J gene, CDR3 protein, CDR3 DNA. A D gene is named only where the DNA matches it firmly. For some rows the clone size is stated as once, few or many, or as a class when expanded; others skip it.

TRBD1	15	NA	TRBV7-7	TRBJ1-2	CASRLWRQGNYGYTF	TGTGCCAGCAGGCTGTGGAGACAGGGGAACTATGGCTACACCTTC
TRBD1	13	NA	TRBV6-5	TRBJ2-1	CASSYAEGQAVFF	TGTGCCAGCAGTTACGCAGAGGGACAGGCGGTGTTCTTC
TRBD1	16	NA	TRBV19	TRBJ1-1	CASSTRTGPMNTEAFF	TGTGCCAGTAGTACACGGACAGGGCCCATGAACACTGAAGCTTTCTTT
NA	16	NA	TRBV4-1	TRBJ1-5	CASSQTTGVKNQPQHF	TGCGCCAGCAGCCAAACGACAGGAGTCAAAAATCAGCCCCAGCATTTT
TRBD1	15	NA	TRBV9	TRBJ1-1	CASSVVGTGVTEAFF	TGTGCCAGCAGCGTAGTCGGGACAGGGGTAACTGAAGCTTTCTTT
TRBD2	17	NA	TRBV4-1	TRBJ2-3	CASSQDRASGRTDTQYF	TGCGCCAGCAGCCAAGATCGTGCTAGCGGACGGACAGATACGCAGTATTTT
NA	15	NA	TRBV6-5	TRBJ2-7	CASRKQQAGIYEQYF	TGTGCCAGCAGGAAACAGCAAGCAGGGATCTACGAGCAGTACTTC
NA	14	few	TRBV11-2	TRBJ2-7	CASSRDLLTYEQYF	TGTGCCAGCAGCCGGGACTTATTGACCTACGAGCAGTACTTC
NA	13	NA	TRBV7-8	TRBJ2-1	CASSLSGYNEQFF	TGTGCCAGCAGCTTAAGCGGATACAATGAGCAGTTCTTC
TRBD1	15	NA	TRBV3-1/TRBV3-2	TRBJ1-2	CASSQPSSTGALPHF	TGTGCCAGCAGCCAACCCTCCTCAACAGGGGCCCTACCTCACTTC
TRBD1	18	NA	TRBV4-3	TRBJ1-5	CASSQAHKGQRHNQPQHF	TGCGCCAGCAGCCAAGCCCACAAGGGACAGAGACACAATCAGCCCCAGCATTTT
TRBD1	18	NA	TRBV10-3	TRBJ1-6	CAISESIGTGVDNSPLHF	TGTGCCATCAGTGAGTCCATAGGGACAGGGGTAGATAATTCACCCCTCCACTTT
NA	15	NA	TRBV7-2	TRBJ1-5	CASSLAKFRGEPQHF	TGTGCCAGCAGCTTAGCGAAATTCAGGGGTGAGCCCCAGCATTTT
NA	11	NA	TRBV20-1	TRBJ2-7	CSAQTELEQYF	TGCAGTGCTCAGACAGAGTTAGAGCAGTACTTC
TRBD2	12	NA	TRBV27	TRBJ2-7	CASSLWGGEQYF	TGTGCCAGCAGTTTATGGGGGGGGGAGCAGTACTTC
NA	19	NA	TRBV7-4	TRBJ1-4	CASSFGPGHPKSLTEKLFF	TGTGCCAGCAGCTTTGGACCGGGACATCCCAAATCCCTGACCGAAAAACTGTTTTTT
NA	12	once	TRBV29-1	TRBJ1-1	CSVGDPNTEAFF	TGCAGCGTAGGAGATCCGAACACTGAAGCTTTCTTT
NA	17	NA	TRBV7-8	TRBJ1-3	CASSPRGSQVSGNTIYF	TGTGCCAGCAGCCCCAGGGGCAGCCAAGTCTCTGGAAACACCATATATTTT
NA	11	once	TRBV19	TRBJ2-3	CASRSGDTQYF	TGTGCCAGTAGGTCGGGGGATACGCAGTATTTT
NA	17	NA	TRBV21-1	TRBJ1-5	CASSRGGGVRSNQPQHF	TGTGCCAGCAGTCGCGGTGGCGGAGTGAGGAGCAATCAGCCCCAGCATTTT
TRBD2	15	few	TRBV6-4	TRBJ2-3	CASSDSSGGTDTQYF	TGTGCCAGCAGTGACTCTAGCGGGGGCACAGATACGCAGTATTTT
NA	14	NA	TRBV5-6	TRBJ2-1	CASSLVGAYNEQFF	TGTGCCAGCAGCTTGGTGGGAGCCTACAATGAGCAGTTCTTC
NA	13	NA	TRBV4-1	TRBJ1-4	CASSQAINEKLFF	TGCGCCAGCAGCCAAGCTATTAATGAAAAACTGTTTTTT
TRBD1	15	few	TRBV5-4	TRBJ1-4	CASSPGTGRNEKLFF	TGTGCCAGCAGTCCCGGGACAGGGAGGAATGAAAAACTGTTTTTT
TRBD1	13	NA	TRBV30	TRBJ2-7	CALKVQGAGEQYF	TGTGCCCTTAAGGTCCAGGGGGCGGGTGAGCAGTACTTC
TRBD2	16	few	TRBV5-1	TRBJ2-1	CASSPGGTSGDNEQFF	TGCGCCAGCAGCCCAGGCGGGACTAGCGGGGACAATGAGCAGTTCTTC
NA	13	NA	TRBV4-1	TRBJ1-2	CASSQGAGDGYTF	TGCGCCAGCAGCCAAGGGGCGGGGGATGGCTACACCTTC
NA	19	NA	TRBV11-3	TRBJ1-5	CASSSAGQTPGWIDQPQHF	TGTGCCAGCAGCTCGGCCGGACAGACCCCAGGGTGGATAGATCAGCCCCAGCATTTT
NA	13	few	TRBV6-1	TRBJ2-7	CASSENLSYEQYF	TGTGCCAGCAGTGAAAATTTGAGCTACGAGCAGTACTTC
NA	18	NA	TRBV6-2/TRBV6-3	TRBJ1-1	CASSSSPVWGRTNTEAFF	TGTGCCAGCAGTTCCTCCCCCGTGTGGGGGAGGACGAACACTGAAGCTTTCTTT
TRBD1	16	NA	TRBV9	TRBJ1-5	CASSVGTGAVNQPQHF	TGTGCCAGCAGCGTAGGGACAGGCGCAGTTAATCAGCCCCAGCATTTT
TRBD1	16	NA	TRBV2	TRBJ2-1	CASSVYGTGAYNEQFF	TGTGCCAGCAGTGTTTATGGGACAGGCGCCTACAATGAGCAGTTCTTC
NA	15	NA	TRBV5-1	TRBJ2-2	CASSQLGPGAGELFF	TGCGCCAGCAGCCAACTAGGGCCGGGGGCCGGGGAGCTGTTTTTT
NA	13	once	TRBV7-9	TRBJ1-1	CASSLGAGRGAFF	TGTGCCAGCAGCTTAGGGGCAGGGAGGGGTGCTTTCTTT
NA	15	NA	TRBV5-5	TRBJ1-5	CASSSLFSGNQPQHF	TGTGCCAGCAGCTCCCTGTTTTCGGGTAATCAGCCCCAGCATTTT
NA	13	once	TRBV5-4	TRBJ2-7	CASSLQGSYEQYF	TGTGCCAGCAGCTTGCAGGGATCCTACGAGCAGTACTTC
NA	13	NA	TRBV15	TRBJ2-7	CATSRQGSYEQYF	TGTGCCACCAGCCGGCAGGGTTCCTACGAGCAGTACTTC
TRBD2	15	NA	TRBV27	TRBJ2-1	CASSTSSGGWDEQFF	TGTGCCAGCAGTACTTCTAGCGGGGGGTGGGATGAGCAGTTCTTC
NA	14	NA	TRBV7-2	TRBJ1-3	CASSLDIYGNTIYF	TGTGCCAGCAGCTTAGACATATATGGAAACACCATATATTTT
TRBD2	17	few	TRBV5-1	TRBJ2-7	CASSSGLAGGRSLGQYF	TGCGCCAGCAGCTCCGGACTAGCGGGGGGACGGTCGTTGGGGCAGTACTTC
NA	15	NA	TRBV7-8	TRBJ1-1	CASSLALQGTTEAFF	TGTGCCAGCAGCTTAGCACTACAGGGTACCACTGAAGCTTTCTTT
TRBD1	15	NA	TRBV10-2	TRBJ2-7	CASSVRDRGFNEQYF	TGCGCCAGCAGCGTCCGGGACAGGGGGTTTAACGAGCAGTACTTC
TRBD1	12	NA	TRBV30	TRBJ1-2	CAWVDRVYGYTF	TGTGCCTGGGTGGACAGGGTCTATGGCTACACCTTC
NA	16	NA	TRBV6-6	TRBJ2-3	CASSYEAGTFTDTQYF	TGTGCCAGCAGTTATGAGGCGGGGACCTTCACAGATACGCAGTATTTT
NA	18	NA	TRBV14	TRBJ2-1	CASSQDTGTLLAYNEQFF	TGTGCCAGCAGCCAAGATACGGGGACTCTCCTCGCGTACAATGAGCAGTTCTTC
NA	14	NA	TRBV7-9	TRBJ1-5	CASSRDNRNQPQHF	TGTGCCAGCAGCCGCGACAACCGCAATCAGCCCCAGCATTTT
NA	15	NA	TRBV7-8	TRBJ2-5	CASSLVIVRGETQYF	TGTGCCAGCAGCTTAGTGATAGTCCGAGGGGAGACCCAGTACTTC
TRBD1	15	NA	TRBV5-1	TRBJ2-2	CASSRDRGYTGELFF	TGCGCCAGCAGCCGAGACAGGGGATACACCGGGGAGCTGTTTTTT
TRBD1	16	NA	TRBV14	TRBJ1-2	CASSRLEGQGFDGYTF	TGTGCCAGCAGCCGCTTAGAGGGACAGGGTTTCGACGGCTACACCTTC
NA	11	NA	TRBV7-9	TRBJ1-1	CASSLGQGAFF	TGTGCCAGCAGCTTAGGGCAGGGAGCTTTCTTT
TRBD1	18	NA	TRBV15	TRBJ1-4	CATSPVLGQGQQNEKLFF	TGTGCCACCAGCCCCGTTTTGGGACAGGGCCAACAGAATGAAAAACTGTTTTTT
TRBD1	18	NA	TRBV19	TRBJ1-6	CASSSRWQGAVYNSPLHF	TGTGCCAGTAGTTCCCGTTGGCAGGGGGCCGTCTATAATTCACCCCTCCACTTT